A single sample is the source of the 24 T cell receptor beta chains below, sequenced in a study of T cells in Graves' hyperthyroidism and ophthalmopathy. There were TCR beta CDR3 regions amplified from RNA transcripts. TCR CDR3 underwent first-round RT-PCR with the HTBI primer set. TCRdb re-analysed the multiplex PCR reads in MiXCR, keeping a single row per CDR3 protein. The table lists under 650,000 distinct CDR3 sequences, 15% to 20% of them singletons, with around 4% in the top ten. The sequenced sample consisted of blood. All receptors come from a woman aged 30 to 39 with Graves' hyperthyroidism.

This clonotype was seen many times. The V call is TRBV12-3 or TRBV12-4, the J call TRBJ1-1, with 7 bases aligning to TRBD1. The CDR3 contains 14 residues. V shed 5 bases and J 3 bases; nucleotides not matched to a gene: 6. The DNA of the CDR3 is TGTGCCAGCAGTCTCGGACAGGAGGACACTGAAGCTTTCTTT. Translation gives CASSLGQEDTEAFF.

For this clonotype: Possible read error: a much larger clone is one base away. This rearrangement joins TRBV12-3 or TRBV12-4 to TRBJ2-4, with unresolved D. The better agreement between TRBJ2-1 and the DNA end casts doubt on the J call. This CDR3 is built from 14 residues. DNA of the CDR3: TGTGCCAGCAGTTTTAACGACGTCGGAGACATTCAGTTCTTC. This encodes CASSFNDVGDIQFF.

The chain recombines TRBV7-2 with TRBJ1-5; D unresolved. CDR3 size: 15 residues. Germline V gene sequence: CDR1 SGHTA, CDR2 FQGNSA. Trimming stripped 7 bases from V and 4 bases from J, with 17 bases between. CDR3: CASKLASSYNQPQHF. CDR3 nucleotide sequence: TGTGCCAGCAAGCTGGCCTCTAGCTATAATCAGCCCCAGCATTTT. Using reference TRBV7-2 and TRBJ1-5 for the parts outside the CDR3, the full variable domain is GAGVSQSPSNKVTEKGKDVELRCDPISGHTALYWYRQSLGQGLEFLIYFQGNSAPDKSGLPSDRFSAERTGGSVSTLTIQRTQQEDSAVYLCASKLASSYNQPQHFGDGTRLSIL.

This clonotype was observed a few times. V usage is TRBV9 and J usage is TRBJ2-7; tentatively, D is TRBD1 (6 bases). V shed 2 bases and J shed 0 bases, with 9 bases lying between them. This CDR3 has 14 residues. The germline V gene has CDR1 SGDLS and CDR2 YYNGEE. The CDR3 loop is CASSVGTNSYEQYF. CDR3 coding DNA: TGTGCCAGCAGCGTGGGGACAAACTCCTACGAGCAGTACTTC. Combining the CDR3 with reference TRBV9 and TRBJ2-7 gives the whole variable domain DSGVTQTPKHLITATGQRVTLRCSPRSGDLSVYWYQQSLDQGLQFLIQYYNGEERAKGNILERFSAQQFPDLHSELNLSSLELGDSALYFCASSVGTNSYEQYFGPGTRLTVT.

This clonotype was observed a handful of times. The chain links TRBV9 to TRBJ2-7; D remains unclear. CDR3 size: 15 residues. Trimming took off 0 bases at V and 2 bases at J, with 12 bases between the two ends. Germline CDR1 and CDR2: SGDLS and YYNGEE. CDR3 coding DNA: TGTGCCAGCAGCGTAGGCGACCCCACTACCTACGAGCAGTACTTC. Encoded protein: CASSVGDPTTYEQYF.

This clonotype has more than one count but fewer than ten. The chain joins TRBV9 to TRBJ2-7; perhaps TRBD1 as D (5 bases). Per the germline V gene, CDR1 is SGDLS and CDR2 is YYNGEE. This CDR3 is built from 13 residues. V lost 3 bases and J lost 3, with 10 bases in between. CDR3 protein: CASSDGHRYEQYF. Here the CDR3 DNA reads TGTGCCAGCAGCGATGGACATCGCTACGAGCAGTACTTC.

This chain uses TRBV14 with TRBJ2-1; 8 nucleotides agree with TRBD1. V was pared by 4 bases and J by 7 bases, with 9 bases of the junction left unmatched. Germline V gives CDR1 SGHDN, CDR2 FVKESK. This CDR3 comprises 15 residues. This CDR3 is CASSPDRGIGNEQFF. CDR3 nucleotides: TGTGCCAGCAGCCCCGACAGGGGTATAGGAAATGAGCAGTTCTTC.

The V call is TRBV12-3 or TRBV12-4, the J call TRBJ2-7; 12 positions agree with TRBD2. The CDR3 has 16 amino acids. The V and J ends lost 6 bases and 2 bases, in that order; junction bases with no gene match: 8. The DNA of the CDR3 is TGTGCCAGCAGCCCGCCACTAGCGGGAGGTACCTACGAGCAGTACTTC. It yields the protein CASSPPLAGGTYEQYF.

The V call is TRBV6-2 or TRBV6-3, the J call TRBJ2-3, with D perhaps matching TRBD2 (5 bases). Germline CDR1 is MNHEY and CDR2 is SVGEGT. The CDR3 has 15 amino acids. Trimming took off 2 bases at V and 2 bases at J, with 11 bases between the two ends. The CDR3 nucleotides are TGTGCCAGCAGTTACGGAGGCGCCCCCACAGATACGCAGTATTTT. It yields the protein CASSYGGAPTDTQYF.

For this clonotype: The junction departs from germline at one end; a sequencing error may be responsible. This sequence joins TRBV29-1 and TRBJ2-1, with D possibly being TRBD2 (5 bases). Germline assignment: CDR1 SQVTM and CDR2 ANQGSEA. The CDR3 is made up of 15 amino acids. The CDR3 region has the DNA TGCAGCGTTGAAAGATTGCCGGGGAGCTACCATGAGCAGTTCTTC. As protein: CSVERLPGSYHEQFF.

The chain links TRBV2 to TRBJ1-1; D not certain. With 7 bases removed from V and 1 base from J, the gap between germline ends came to 16 bases. This CDR3 contains 15 residues. Looked up from germline, CDR1 is SNHLY and CDR2 is FYNNEI. This CDR3 reads CASNLWGGGNTEAFF. CDR3 bases: TGTGCCAGCAATCTCTGGGGAGGAGGGAACACTGAAGCTTTCTTT. Complete variable domain (other parts from reference TRBV2 and TRBJ1-1): EPEVTQTPSHQVTQMGQEVILRCVPISNHLYFYWYRQILGQKVEFLVSFYNNEISEKSEIFDDQFSVERPDGSNFTLKIRSTKLEDSAMYFCASNLWGGGNTEAFFGQGTRLTVV.

This clonotype was counted between two and nine times. The CDR3 DNA reads TGTGCCAGCAGCCACAGGGGGCTTGGTAGTTACGAGCAGTACTTC. Its protein product is CASSHRGLGSYEQYF. This chain links TRBV3-1 with TRBJ2-7, with 8 bases lining up with TRBD1. Germline lookup yields CDR1 LGHDT and CDR2 YNNKEL (reference sequence). This CDR3 is built from 15 residues. The V and J ends lost 3 bases and 4 bases, in that order; junction bases with no gene match: 8.

This clonotype has a count of ten or more. CDR3 DNA: TGTGCCAGCAGTTCAATACAGGATTCTGAAGCTTTCTTT. Translation: CASSSIQDSEAFF. The chain combines TRBV27 with TRBJ1-1, with a possible D match to TRBD1 (5 bases). There are 13 residues in the CDR3. Trimming took 4 bases from V and 6 from J, leaving 12 bases between them. Per germline, CDR1 MNHEY and CDR2 SMNVEV (reference sequence).

This clonotype occurred once. The J gene is TRBJ2-3, the V gene TRBV7-9; TRBD2 matches at 12 bases. The germline V gene has CDR1 SEHNR and CDR2 FQNEAQ (reference sequence). The V gene end was trimmed by 1 base and the J gene end by 6 bases; junction bases not matched to a gene: 5. This CDR3 spans 16 amino acids. The CDR3 coding sequence is TGTGCCAGCAGCTTAGGACTAGCGGGAGAACACGATACGCAGTATTTT. This codes for CASSLGLAGEHDTQYF. The whole variable domain, remainder taken from reference TRBV7-9 and TRBJ2-3, is DTGVSQNPRHKITKRGQNVTFRCDPISEHNRLYWYRQTLGQGPEFLTYFQNEAQLEKSRLLSDRFSAERPKGSFSTLEIQRTEQGDSAMYLCASSLGLAGEHDTQYFGPGTRLTVL.

This clonotype was counted only a few times. The gene calls are TRBV19 and TRBJ1-1; D gene ambiguous. Trimming stripped 6 bases from V and 1 base from J, with 15 bases between. The CDR3 length is 15 residues. Germline V CDR1 and CDR2: LNHDA, SQIVND (reference sequence). The DNA for the CDR3 is TGTGCCAGTAGACCTTGGGCGATGACGAACACTGAAGCTTTCTTT. Its translation is CASRPWAMTNTEAFF. Filled out from reference TRBV19 and TRBJ1-1, the complete variable domain reads DGGITQSPKYLFRKEGQNVTLSCEQNLNHDAMYWYRQDPGQGLRLIYYSQIVNDFQKGDIAEGYSVSREKKESFPLTVTSAQKNPTAFYLCASRPWAMTNTEAFFGQGTRLTVV.

This clonotype turned up a few times. The chain links TRBV20-1 to TRBJ2-5; 12 nucleotides agree with TRBD2. CDR1 and CDR2 (germline): DFQATT, SNEGSKA (reference sequence). This CDR3 comprises 15 residues. Trimming removed 5 bases from V and 3 bases from J; junction bases left unmatched: 7. The CDR3 loop is CSAYLAGGLEETQYF. For the CDR3, the DNA is TGCAGTGCTTATCTAGCGGGAGGGCTAGAAGAGACCCAGTACTTC.

A single count supports this clonotype. The CDR3 sequence is CASRHPSGRGDEQFF. DNA for the CDR3: TGCGCCAGCAGACATCCTAGCGGGAGAGGCGATGAGCAGTTCTTC. This sequence joins TRBV4-3 and TRBJ2-1; TRBD2 matches 10 bases. The CDR3 is made up of 15 amino acids. The J segment lost 8 bases and the V segment lost 6 bases, leaving 10 bases of the junction unmatched. Germline V lookup: CDR1 LGHNA, CDR2 YSLEER.

V gene TRBV20-1 combines with J gene TRBJ2-3; perhaps TRBD2 as D (5 bases). The V gene lost 0 bases and the J gene lost 6 bases, with 7 bases spanning the gap. The CDR3 totals 12 residues. In germline, CDR1 is DFQATT, CDR2 SNEGSKA (reference sequence). The CDR3: CSAREGEDTQYF. The CDR3, as DNA: TGCAGTGCTAGAGAGGGAGAGGATACGCAGTATTTT.

The CDR3 here is CASSPGGGRGSYEQYF. CDR3 DNA sequence: TGTGCCAGCAGCCCTGGTGGCGGGAGGGGCTCCTACGAGCAGTACTTC. This chain connects TRBV5-6 to TRBJ2-7, with TRBD2 matching 9 bases. Germline CDR1 SGHDT, CDR2 YYEEEE. V lost 4 bases to trimming and J lost 0 bases; unmatched junction nucleotides: 8. CDR3 length: 16 residues.

This clonotype has just a few counts. The gene calls are TRBV6-5 and TRBJ1-6; TRBD1 matches 7 bases. This CDR3 spans 17 amino acids. With 0 bases clipped from V and 10 bases from J, the junction kept 12 bases outside the gene matches. The germline gives CDR1 MNHEY, CDR2 SVGAGI. The CDR3 DNA reads TGTGCCAGCAGTTACTCAGGCAGGCGCAGAGGGGGCTCACCCCTCCACTTT. Translation: CASSYSGRRRGGSPLHF.

This clonotype was counted ten times or more. CDR3: CASSLQGHATQYF. In nucleotides, the CDR3 is TGTGCCAGCAGCCTACAGGGACACGCGACCCAGTACTTC. The V and J genes are TRBV7-9 and TRBJ2-5; possible D gene TRBD1, 6 bases. V lost 5 bases and J lost 7, with 14 bases in between. CDR3 length: 13 residues. CDR1 is SEHNR, CDR2 FQNEAQ, per germline (reference sequence).

For this clonotype: The junction differs from germline at one of its ends, possibly a read error. J is TRBJ2-3 and V is TRBV12-3 or TRBV12-4, with TRBD2 matching over 10 bases. This CDR3 has 15 amino acids. The CDR3 DNA reads as TGTGCCAGCAGGCTCAGCGGGAGGGCCCCAGATACGCGGTATTTT. It encodes CASRLSGRAPDTRYF.

Note on this clonotype: A much more abundant neighbour one base away suggests this may be a read error. The CDR3 loop reads CATSDQEEGQFYNEQFF. The CDR3 DNA reads TGTGCCACCAGTGACCAGGAGGAGGGCCAGTTCTACAATGAGCAGTTCTTC. This chain uses TRBV24-1 with TRBJ2-1, with a weak D call TRBD2 (6 bases). The CDR3 covers 17 residues. The V end lost 4 bases, the J end lost 3 bases, and 18 bases lay between the germline ends. CDR1 is KGHDR, CDR2 SFDVKD, per germline.

This clonotype was counted at least ten times. The chain carries TRBV11-1 and TRBJ2-1; 12 bases align to TRBD1. This CDR3 region has 16 residues. Germline V gene sequence: CDR1 SGHAT, CDR2 FQDESV (reference sequence). Losses at the gene ends were 5 bases for V and 7 bases for J; bases not matched to a gene: 9. The CDR3 protein is CASSPRDRGRYNEQFF. Written as DNA, the CDR3 is TGTGCCAGCAGCCCAAGGGACAGGGGGCGATATAATGAGCAGTTCTTC.